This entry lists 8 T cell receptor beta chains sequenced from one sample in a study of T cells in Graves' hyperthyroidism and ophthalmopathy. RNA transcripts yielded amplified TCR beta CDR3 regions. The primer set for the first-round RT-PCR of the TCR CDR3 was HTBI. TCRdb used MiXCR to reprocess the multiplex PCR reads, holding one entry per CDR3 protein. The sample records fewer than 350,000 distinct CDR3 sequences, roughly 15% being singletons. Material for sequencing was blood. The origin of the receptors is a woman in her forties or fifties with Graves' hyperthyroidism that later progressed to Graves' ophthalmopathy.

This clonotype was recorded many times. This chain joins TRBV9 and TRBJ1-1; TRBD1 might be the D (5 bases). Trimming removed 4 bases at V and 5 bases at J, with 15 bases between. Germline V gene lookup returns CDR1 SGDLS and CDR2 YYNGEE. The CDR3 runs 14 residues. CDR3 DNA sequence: TGTGCCAGCAGCCCTCAGGGTTGGGGAACTGAAGCTTTCTTT. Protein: CASSPQGWGTEAFF.

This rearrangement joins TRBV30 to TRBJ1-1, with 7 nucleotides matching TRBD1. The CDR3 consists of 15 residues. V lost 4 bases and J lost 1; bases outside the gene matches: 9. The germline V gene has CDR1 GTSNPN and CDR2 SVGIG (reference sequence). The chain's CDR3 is CAWTPGTAQNTEAFF. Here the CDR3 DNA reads TGTGCCTGGACACCAGGGACAGCGCAGAACACTGAAGCTTTCTTT.

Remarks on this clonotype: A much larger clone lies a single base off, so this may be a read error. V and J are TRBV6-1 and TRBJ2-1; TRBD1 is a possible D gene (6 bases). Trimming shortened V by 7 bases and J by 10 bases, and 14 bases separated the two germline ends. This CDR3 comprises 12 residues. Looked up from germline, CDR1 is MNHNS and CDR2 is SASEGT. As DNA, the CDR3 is TGTGCCAGCACCAGGGTACAGGGCGAGCAGTTCTTC. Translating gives CASTRVQGEQFF.

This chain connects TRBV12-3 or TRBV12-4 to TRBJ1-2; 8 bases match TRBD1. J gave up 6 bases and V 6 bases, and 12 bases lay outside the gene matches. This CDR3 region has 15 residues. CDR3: CASSPGQGITNGYTF. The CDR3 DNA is TGTGCCAGCAGCCCCGGACAGGGAATAACTAATGGCTACACCTTC.

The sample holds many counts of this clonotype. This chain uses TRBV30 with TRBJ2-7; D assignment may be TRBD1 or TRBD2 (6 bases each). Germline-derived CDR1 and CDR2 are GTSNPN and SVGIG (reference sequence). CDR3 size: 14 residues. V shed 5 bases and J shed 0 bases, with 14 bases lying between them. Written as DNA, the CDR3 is TGTGCCTGGTCGGGGGCGGGGAGCTCCTACGAGCAGTACTTC. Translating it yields CAWSGAGSSYEQYF.

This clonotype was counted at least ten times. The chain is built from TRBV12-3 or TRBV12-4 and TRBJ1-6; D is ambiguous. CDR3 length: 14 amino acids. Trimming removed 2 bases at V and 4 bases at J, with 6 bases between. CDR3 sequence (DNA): TGTGCCAGCAGTTTACTCCAGTATAATTCACCCCTCCACTTT. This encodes CASSLLQYNSPLHF.

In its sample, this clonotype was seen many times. The CDR3 here is CASSTPAGTGIVLTF. CDR3 coding DNA: TGTGCCAGCAGTACCCCCGCCGGGACAGGGATCGTCCTGACTTTC. The rearrangement links TRBV28 to TRBJ2-6; 9 nucleotides line up with TRBD1. Trimming took 5 bases from V and 12 from J; bases not matched to a gene: 11. Per germline, CDR1 MDHEN and CDR2 SYDVKM. The CDR3 is 15 amino acids.

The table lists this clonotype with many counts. CDR3 sequence: CASSLEFRLSGANVLTF. In DNA, the CDR3 is TGTGCCAGCAGCTTAGAATTTCGGCTCTCTGGGGCCAACGTCCTGACTTTC. The chain employs TRBV11-2 and TRBJ2-6; D remains unclear. Per the germline V gene, CDR1 is SGHAT and CDR2 is FQNNGV. The CDR3 extends over 17 amino acids. Trimming took off 0 bases at V and 0 bases at J, with 9 bases between the two ends.